The present T cell receptor (beta chain) was sequenced within a study of T cell responses to AZD1222 COVID-19 vaccine. V lost 4 bases and J 3 bases, leaving 18 bases between the germline ends. The CDR3 covers 16 residues. CDR1 and CDR2 from the germline V gene are MNHEY and SVGAGI. Assay: immunoSEQ multiplex PCR; the TCRdb copy retains only in-frame clones and omits some. The sample includes 200,000 to 250,000 clones, roughly 94% of them seen just once. The chain employs TRBV6-5 and TRBJ1-1; D possibly corresponds to TRBD1 (6 bases). The origin of this receptor is an adult who received the MenACWY meningococcal vaccine as a control. Sequences were derived from peripheral blood, sampled 28 days after the second dose of the MenACWY control vaccine. CDR3 in DNA: TGTGCCAGCAGTTTCCAACCGCAGGGGTTGGACACTGAAGCTTTCTTT. It specifies CASSFQPQGLDTEAFF.